This entry is about one TCR beta chain. The sample holds one count of this clonotype. The target of this receptor is not known. Base qualities are missing; no much larger clone stands one base away. One read alone is a weak basis. After removal of 1 base from V and 10 bases from J, the junction retains 7 bases not matched to a gene. The cysteine opens and the phenylalanine closes a CDR3 of 15 amino acids. Left in the record is the CDR3 DNA by itself, 45 bases read in frame from the first base. The germline V gene supplies CDR1 KGHSH and CDR2 LQKENI. The sample comes from a study of CD8 T cells in Susac syndrome (dated by TCRdb to about 2019). Background on the whole study: Among the Susac syndrome patients who were sequenced, clinically active disease was present in about six and clinical remission was observed in fewer than 10. At blood withdrawal, Susac syndrome patients were either therapy-naive, taking corticosteroids (in some cases with IVIg as well), or taking IVIg alone. Whether CD8+ T cell activation and differentiation in Susac syndrome was antigen driven was tested using repertoire sequencing. CD8+ T cell repertoire clonality was compared between approximately 12 healthy donors, some 14 Susac syndrome patients and 15 multiple sclerosis patients.

RNA was extracted using the RNeasy kit, and about 0.5 to 1 microgram was reverse transcribed with random hexamers. The immunoSEQ multiplex PCR assay, which covers 54 Vbeta and 13 Jbeta segments, was used to amplify TCR beta CDR3 regions. To correct PCR amplification bias, a synthetic template baseline was used for both primer optimization and computational correction. Regarding the original processing steps: Only productive sequences were kept, with reads annotated to V, D and J genes according to IMGT and analyzed in immunoSEQ Analyzer. Clonality was calculated as one minus the Shannon entropy normalized by log2 of the number of productive unique sequences. For each patient and control, public and private clones were evaluated within the 100 most prevalent clones. Susac-specific clones were defined as absent from healthy and MS cohorts, around 980 published viral clones and other ImmuneACCESS disease sequences. TCRdb handled the public reads itself, with Q25 trimming in fastp and clone calling in MiXCR, and kept productive beta chains. For every CDR3 protein sequence, its rows merge into one entry that carries the most common genes and DNA. The V and J calls, along with clone size, are taken from TCRdb and not from the paper's own processing. The sample table lists about 90,000 distinct CDR3 sequences, 95% to 96% of them with a count of one. Jointly, the top ten make up 0.55% to 0.75% of the sample.

Peripheral blood CD8+ and CD4+ T cells from healthy donors, Susac syndrome patients and multiple sclerosis patients were profiled by high-throughput TCR beta sequencing. The Susac syndrome patients fulfilled recently defined diagnostic criteria for definite or probable disease. Bulk CD8+ and CD4+ T cells were purified magnetically by negative isolation, whereas CD8+ TEMRA cells were enriched by FACS. Blood was collected in EDTA tubes and processed within 24 hours, with PBMCs isolated through density gradient centrifugation. PBMCs destined for TCR sequencing were cryopreserved in liquid nitrogen and later thawed in a 37 °C water bath. The sorted or isolated CD4+, CD8+ and CD8+ TEMRA cells had a purity of 90% or higher. What the authors observed across the whole study: CD8+ repertoires in Susac syndrome showed clonal expansion, which was highest in CD8+ TEMRA cells and was greater in clinically active patients than in remitting patients. Around 15 and five Susac-specific public clones were found in the total CD8+ and CD8+ TEMRA repertoires, respectively. The study acknowledged that relatively few individuals were included in the TCR sequencing and HLA analysis.

The sequencing sample was made of CD8+ T cells from PBMCs. The rearrangement combines TRBV18 with TRBJ2-1; 10 bases in the middle match TRBD2. The TCR was taken from a human donor with Susac syndrome. The bases read TGTGCCAGCTCACCACAGGAAGCGGGGGGGCGAGAGCAGTTCTTC. Translated, it gives CASSPQEAGGREQFF.